This T cell receptor (beta chain) is drawn from a study of T cell clonotyping in hematopoietic cell transplantation. Regarding the study as a whole: At the given depth, recipient repertoires were over 95% de novo clonotypes. Higher Inverse Simpson Index values in graft donor and pretransplant recipient predicted broader posttransplant TCR diversity. CD4 and CD8 repertoire contributions could not be separated without sorting.

Regarding this clone: Its antigen remains unidentified.

From germline, CDR1 is SGHTA and CDR2 FQGNSA. V shed 6 bases, J shed 0 bases, and the junction held 11 bases outside the gene matches. This CDR3 contains 17 residues. This table comes from immunoSEQ multiplex PCR, and its TCRdb copy is limited to in-frame clones, with some not included. The table shows roughly 5,300 clones, with roughly 79% occurring only once. The sample in question was peripheral blood mononuclear cells, obtained 100 days after allogeneic stem cell transplant. The clonotype comes from a male patient aged 60-70 years who had an allogeneic stem cell transplant, so T cells may come from the graft donor. Some clones in this sample may be carry-over from other donors' samples. The chain recombines TRBV7-2 with TRBJ1-3; 7 bases are a match to TRBD1. Here the CDR3 DNA reads TGTGCCAGCAGTCCTCCGGGACAGCGTTCCTCTGGAAACACCATATATTTT. Its translation: CASSPPGQRSSGNTIYF. The complete variable domain, with remaining parts taken from reference TRBV7-2 and TRBJ1-3, reads GAGVSQSPSNKVTEKGKDVELRCDPISGHTALYWYRQSLGQGLEFLIYFQGNSAPDKSGLPSDRFSAERTGGSVSTLTIQRTQQEDSAVYLCASSPPGQRSSGNTIYFGEGSWLTVV.